The next 29 T cell receptor beta chains were all read from a single sample in a study of Graves' ophthalmopathy and Graves' hyperthyroidism. As the template, RNA transcripts were used to amplify TCR beta CDR3 regions. Second-round multiplex PCR came after a first-round RT-PCR that employed HTBI primers. TCRdb called the multiplex PCR reads again in MiXCR, with one record for every CDR3 protein. The repertoire holds some 170,000 distinct CDR3 sequences, with 35% to 50% as singletons. The sample consisted of peripheral blood. The receptors shown here come from a man younger than 45 with Graves' ophthalmopathy.

In this sample, this clonotype turned up a few times. Mismatch with germline at one junction end may stem from a read error. This sequence joins TRBV2 and TRBJ2-7, with 9 bases fitting TRBD2. CDR1 is SNHLY and CDR2 is FYNNEI in the germline V gene. The CDR3 contains 12 residues. The CDR3 sequence: CASGEDSGRPYF. As DNA, the CDR3 is TGTGCCAGCGGTGAGGACAGCGGGAGGCCGTACTTC.

The CDR3 nucleotides are TGTGCCAGCAGCAGTTTCAAAACTTACTCTGGAAACACCATATATTTT. Its translation is CASSSFKTYSGNTIYF. The J gene is TRBJ1-3, the V gene TRBV12-3 or TRBV12-4, with D uncertain. V was cut by 6 bases and J by 0 bases, with 15 bases left in between. CDR3 length: 16 amino acids.

The rearrangement joins TRBV15 to TRBJ1-1, with D unresolved. With 4 bases removed from V and 3 bases from J, the gap between germline ends came to 6 bases. The CDR3 consists of 12 residues. Germline V CDR1 and CDR2: LNHNV, YYDKDF (reference sequence). The CDR3: CATSNRYTEAFF. Written as DNA, the CDR3 is TGTGCCACCAGCAATAGATACACTGAAGCTTTCTTT.

There are a few counts of this clonotype. The chain combines TRBV6-2 or TRBV6-3 with TRBJ2-2; possible D gene TRBD1, 5 bases. The CDR3 totals 15 residues. The V gene's germline CDR1 is MNHEY and CDR2 SVGEGT. V was shortened by 5 bases and J by 7 bases, with 17 bases between the two germline ends. This CDR3 reads CASSNRADTGGELFF. CDR3 sequence (DNA): TGTGCCAGCAGTAACCGGGCCGACACAGGCGGGGAGCTGTTTTTT.

This clonotype has ten or more counts. The CDR3 bases are TGCAGTGCCCAGAGACTAGCGGGAGGGAGATACGAGCAGTACTTC. Its translation is CSAQRLAGGRYEQYF. V gene TRBV20-1 combines with J gene TRBJ2-7; TRBD2 matches 14 bases. CDR1 is DFQATT, CDR2 SNEGSKA, per germline (reference sequence). The CDR3 length is 15 residues. J lost 4 bases, V lost 6 bases, and 8 bases had no gene match.

This clonotype was picked up a small number of times. The chain links TRBV12-3 or TRBV12-4 to TRBJ1-1; tentatively, D is TRBD1 (6 bases). This CDR3 is built from 14 residues. With 9 bases removed from V and 0 bases from J, the gap between germline ends came to 14 bases. CDR3 bases: TGTGCCAGTCACCAAGACAGGATGAACACTGAAGCTTTCTTT. Translation gives CASHQDRMNTEAFF.

This clonotype has ten or more counts. V is TRBV6-2 or TRBV6-3 and J is TRBJ1-1, with unresolved D. With 6 bases removed from V and 6 bases from J, the gap between germline ends came to 11 bases. The V gene's germline CDR1 is MNHEY and CDR2 SVGEGT. CDR3 length: 12 residues. CDR3 sequence: CASSLTRAEAFF. The CDR3 DNA reads as TGTGCCAGCAGCCTCACACGGGCTGAAGCTTTCTTT.

Ten or more counts support this clonotype. The chain is built from TRBV4-1 and TRBJ2-3; TRBD2 agrees at 8 bases. The CDR3 is 19 amino acids. Germline V gene data show CDR1 as MGHRA and CDR2 as YSYEKL. V lost 1 base, J lost 4 bases, and 16 bases stayed unmatched. The chain's CDR3 is CASSQATSEIIGIPDTQYF. In DNA form, the CDR3 reads TGCGCCAGCAGCCAAGCGACTAGCGAGATTATAGGGATCCCAGATACGCAGTATTTT.

J is TRBJ1-2 and V is TRBV28; no reliable D call. The CDR3 has 14 residues. With 2 bases removed from V and 4 bases from J, the gap between germline ends came to 11 bases. Germline V gene data show CDR1 as MDHEN and CDR2 as SYDVKM. CDR3 nucleotides: TGTGCCAGCAGTTTACCGGCGCAGTTCTATGGCTACACCTTC. This gives the protein CASSLPAQFYGYTF.

The CDR3 here is CASSYRGGRGTETQYF. DNA of the CDR3: TGTGCCAGCAGTTACAGGGGCGGGAGGGGAACGGAGACCCAGTACTTC. This sequence joins TRBV27 and TRBJ2-5; 9 bases are shared with TRBD2. V trimming: 4 bases; J trimming: 5 bases; junction bases outside the gene matches: 11. This CDR3 comprises 16 residues. Germline-derived CDR1 and CDR2 are MNHEY and SMNVEV (reference sequence).

The chain employs TRBV19 and TRBJ2-5, with D maybe TRBD1 (6 bases). The V end lost 4 bases, the J end lost 5 bases, and 8 bases lay between the germline ends. From germline, CDR1 is LNHDA and CDR2 SQIVND (reference sequence). This CDR3 spans 12 amino acids. The CDR3 loop reads CASSKGDETQYF. The DNA for the CDR3 is TGTGCCAGTAGTAAGGGGGATGAGACCCAGTACTTC.

This clonotype was found many times. One end of the junction varies from germline; a read error may be responsible. V usage is TRBV11-2 and J usage is TRBJ2-2; D is possibly TRBD2 (6 bases). The CDR3 sequence is 16 residues long. Germline lookup yields CDR1 SGHAT and CDR2 FQNNGV. The CDR3 here is CASSLGLGTNTGGLFF. The CDR3 DNA sequence: TGTGCCAGCAGCCTCGGACTGGGGACGAACACCGGGGGGCTGTTTTTT.

This clonotype was seen repeatedly, ten times or more. This sequence joins TRBV29-1 and TRBJ2-7; 7 bases align to TRBD2. This CDR3 has 13 amino acids. CDR1 SQVTM and CDR2 ANQGSEA come from the germline V gene. The junction had 8 bases not matched to a gene; V was cut back by 7 bases and J by 2 bases. Written as DNA, the CDR3 is TGCAGCGCTAACGCGGGGGTACCCTACGAGCAGTACTTC. This sequence encodes CSANAGVPYEQYF.

Ten or more counts support this clonotype. CDR3 residues: CASSDEREDASYEQYF. For the CDR3, the DNA is TGTGCCAGCAGCGACGAGCGGGAGGACGCATCCTACGAGCAGTACTTC. The J gene is TRBJ2-7, the V gene TRBV11-1, with 9 bases aligning to TRBD2. The CDR3 runs 16 residues. Germline CDR1 reads SGHAT; CDR2 reads FQDESV (reference sequence). Trimming took 5 bases from V and 1 from J; bases not matched to a gene: 9.

CDR3 nucleotides: TGCGCCAGCAGCCAGGGGTCGGGACAGGGGGCTGCTGGGGCCAACGTCCTGACTTTC. Its translation is CASSQGSGQGAAGANVLTF. The chain links TRBV4-1 to TRBJ2-6; 12 nucleotides agree with TRBD1. Germline V gives CDR1 MGHRA, CDR2 YSYEKL. The CDR3 extends over 19 amino acids. The trim removed 3 bases at V and 2 bases at J, leaving 8 bases unmatched.

This clonotype was picked up many times. The genes are TRBV6-5 and TRBJ2-7, with D uncertain. Between the trimmed V and J ends, which lost 6 bases and 7 bases, there was a span of 16 bases. Germline CDR1 reads MNHEY; CDR2 reads SVGAGI. The CDR3 length is 13 residues. CDR3 sequence: CASRPPVGREQYF. The CDR3, as DNA: TGTGCCAGCAGACCTCCCGTCGGTCGGGAGCAGTACTTC.

In this sample, this clonotype turned up many times. The chain has TRBV30 and TRBJ2-7; D is uncertain. CDR1 is GTSNPN and CDR2 is SVGIG in the germline V gene (reference sequence). V was trimmed by 0 bases and J by 6 bases, leaving 12 bases between them. CDR3 length equals 13 residues. The CDR3: CAWSVGPSVEQYF. The CDR3 coding sequence is TGTGCCTGGAGTGTGGGCCCATCCGTCGAGCAGTACTTC.

This clonotype was counted ten times or more. The rearrangement uses TRBV28 and TRBJ2-7, with TRBD2 identical over 8 bases. The CDR3 consists of 14 residues. V shed 2 bases and J 2 bases; nucleotides not matched to a gene: 2. Germline V lookup: CDR1 MDHEN, CDR2 SYDVKM. The DNA for the CDR3 is TGTGCCAGCAGTTTAACGGGAGGGCCCTACGAGCAGTACTTC. Its protein product is CASSLTGGPYEQYF.

CDR3 nucleotide sequence: TGTGCCAGCAGTTTCGCGGCAAGATTGAACACTGAAGCTTTCTTT. Amino acids: CASSFAARLNTEAFF. V is TRBV6-5 and J is TRBJ1-1, with D unresolved. This CDR3 contains 15 residues. CDR1 MNHEY and CDR2 SVGAGI come from the germline V gene. The V end was cut by 4 bases, the J end by 0 bases, with 12 bases between.

In this sample, this clonotype turned up many times. The genes are TRBV30 and TRBJ1-1; TRBD1 matches 7 bases. The CDR3 sequence is 13 residues long. V trimming: 3 bases; J trimming: 3 bases; junction bases outside the gene matches: 4. Germline CDR1 GTSNPN, CDR2 SVGIG (reference sequence). The chain's CDR3 is CAWRPGGYTEAFF. CDR3 sequence (DNA): TGTGCCTGGAGGCCAGGGGGGTACACTGAAGCTTTCTTT.

This clonotype was seen repeatedly, ten times or more. This chain links TRBV5-1 with TRBJ1-2; 7 bases match TRBD1. V shed 2 bases, J shed 5 bases, and the junction held 6 bases outside the gene matches. The CDR3 is 14 residues long. Germline CDR1 reads SGHRS; CDR2 reads YFSETQ. CDR3 nucleotides: TGCGCCAGCAGCTTAGGAACAGGGGTTTATGGCTACACCTTC. Translation: CASSLGTGVYGYTF.

Ten or more counts support this clonotype. The chain joins TRBV7-9 to TRBJ1-2; D is undetermined. V shed 0 bases and J shed 3 bases, with 14 bases lying between them. The CDR3 sequence is 16 residues long. Germline loops: CDR1 SEHNR, CDR2 FQNEAQ (reference sequence). The CDR3 region has the DNA TGTGCCAGCAGCTTAGCCTGGCCCGCGGTCGACTATGGCTACACCTTC. Its translation: CASSLAWPAVDYGYTF.

The chain carries TRBV7-2 and TRBJ1-6; possibly TRBD1 for D (5 bases). The CDR3 covers 14 residues. The V gene's germline CDR1 is SGHTA and CDR2 FQGNSA. With 4 bases removed from V and 11 bases from J, the gap between germline ends came to 15 bases. CDR3 loop: CASSSSYGGTPLHF. The CDR3 nucleotides read TGTGCCAGCAGCTCCTCTTACGGGGGGACACCCCTCCACTTT.

This clonotype has a count of ten or more. V gene TRBV7-2 combines with J gene TRBJ1-6, with 7 bases identical to TRBD1. The CDR3 is 14 amino acids. Germline V lookup: CDR1 SGHTA, CDR2 FQGNSA. Trimming removed 5 bases from V and 10 bases from J; junction bases left unmatched: 8. The CDR3 region has the DNA TGTGCCAGCAGCCAGGGGCAGGGGGTCTCACCCCTCCACTTT. It codes for CASSQGQGVSPLHF.

The chain has TRBV11-2 and TRBJ2-5; 10 bases fit TRBD2. With 10 bases clipped from V and 4 bases from J, the junction kept 3 bases outside the gene matches. CDR1 and CDR2 from the germline V gene are SGHAT and FQNNGV. This CDR3 has 12 residues. The CDR3 nucleotides are TGTGCCATTAGACTAGCGGGAGAGACCCAGTACTTC. Its translation: CAIRLAGETQYF.

This sequence joins TRBV5-1 and TRBJ2-7; 11 nucleotides align to TRBD2. In germline, CDR1 is SGHRS, CDR2 YFSETQ. Germline trimming cut 4 bases from V and 7 bases from J; bases unmatched to any gene: 7. The CDR3 has 14 residues. CDR3 DNA sequence: TGCGCCAGCAGCCCAGAGACTAGCGGGATAGAGCAGTACTTC. It codes for CASSPETSGIEQYF. Using reference TRBV5-1 and TRBJ2-7 for the parts outside the CDR3, the full variable domain is KAGVTQTPRYLIKTRGQQVTLSCSPISGHRSVSWYQQTPGQGLQFLFEYFSETQRNKGNFPGRFSGRQFSNSRSEMNVSTLELGDSALYLCASSPETSGIEQYFGPGTRLTVT.

This clonotype has a single count. The V call is TRBV28, the J call TRBJ2-7; tentative D call: TRBD1 (6 bases). Trimming removed 6 bases from V and 0 bases from J, with 18 bases in between. The CDR3 is made up of 16 amino acids. Germline CDR1 is MDHEN and CDR2 is SYDVKM. DNA of the CDR3: TGTGCCAGCAGATCCCTCCGGGACACACACTCCTACGAGCAGTACTTC. This encodes CASRSLRDTHSYEQYF. The variable domain in full, with the rest retrieved from reference TRBV28 and TRBJ2-7, is DVKVTQSSRYLVKRTGEKVFLECVQDMDHENMFWYRQDPGLGLRLIYFSYDVKMKEKGDIPEGYSVSREKKERFSLILESASTNQTSMYLCASRSLRDTHSYEQYFGPGTRLTVT.

This clonotype was seen just once. The gene calls are TRBV12-3 or TRBV12-4 and TRBJ2-6; unclear D gene. CDR3 length: 16 residues. Trimming removed 5 bases from V and 0 bases from J, with 11 bases in between. DNA for the CDR3: TGTGCCAGCAGTCCATTGGTTCCCTCTGGGGCCAACGTCCTGACTTTC. Residues: CASSPLVPSGANVLTF.

V is TRBV7-2 and J is TRBJ1-1, with D possibly being TRBD1 (5 bases). The CDR3 sequence is 14 residues long. Trimming stripped 5 bases from V and 0 bases from J, with 10 bases between. Germline CDR1 reads SGHTA; CDR2 reads FQGNSA. CDR3 nucleotide sequence: TGTGCCAGCAGCAAGACAGCCCTGAACACTGAAGCTTTCTTT. This sequence encodes CASSKTALNTEAFF.